The clone carrying this T cell receptor beta chain was detected only a few times. Its antigen remains unknown. Trimming cost V 1 base and J 3 bases; bases outside gene matches: 6. This CDR3 has 15 residues. This sample stems from a study of T cells after yellow fever vaccination. Study information: Fractions containing few cells were prepared with SMART-Seq v4 Ultra Low Input.

The authors made TCR cDNA by 5'RACE template switching, adding a universal primer site and UMIs. One entry per CDR3 protein results from TCRdb running MiXCR on the 5' RACE reads. The profile shows approximately 510,000 distinct CDR3 sequences, around a fifth of them singletons. Study outcomes and limitations: Post-booster repertoires again held most primary-vaccination clones (roughly 96% CD4, roughly 88% CD8).

The sequence derives from a man aged 18 to 30 who received the YFV17D yellow fever vaccine. This specimen consisted of PBMCs, obtained around 3 weeks after the first yellow fever vaccination. This chain joins TRBV12-3 or TRBV12-4 and TRBJ2-7, with 7 bases fitting TRBD2. Here the CDR3 DNA reads TGTGCCAGCAGTTTAGATGGGGGGGGAGGCTACGAGCAGTACTTC. Protein: CASSLDGGGGYEQYF.